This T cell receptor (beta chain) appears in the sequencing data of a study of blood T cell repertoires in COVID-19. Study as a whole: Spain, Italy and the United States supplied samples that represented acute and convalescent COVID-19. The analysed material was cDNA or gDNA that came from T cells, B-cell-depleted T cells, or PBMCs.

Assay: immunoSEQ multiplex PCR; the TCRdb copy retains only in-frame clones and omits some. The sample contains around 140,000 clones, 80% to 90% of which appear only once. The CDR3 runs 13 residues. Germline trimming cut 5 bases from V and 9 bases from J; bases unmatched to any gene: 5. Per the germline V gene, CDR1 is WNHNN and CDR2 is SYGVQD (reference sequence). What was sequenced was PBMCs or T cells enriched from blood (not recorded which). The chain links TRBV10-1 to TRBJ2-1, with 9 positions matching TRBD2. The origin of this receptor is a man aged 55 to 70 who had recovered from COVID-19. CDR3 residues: CASSWTSEGEQFF. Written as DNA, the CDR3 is TGCGCCAGCAGTTGGACTAGCGAGGGTGAGCAGTTCTTC.